This entry lists 22 T cell receptor beta chains sequenced from one sample in a study of blood T cells in healthy people across ages. The second PCR ran about 6 to 11 cycles with a sample-barcoded 5' primer and J-beta primers. TCRdb itself ran the 5' RACE reads through MiXCR, one entry per CDR3 protein. The table includes approximately 2,000,000 distinct CDR3 sequences, 35% to 50% detected once. The sample taken for sequencing was blood. The receptors originated from a human donor in good health.

This clonotype was observed many times. A much bigger clone sits one base away, suggesting this may be a read error. V and J are TRBV18 and TRBJ2-4; 7 positions agree with TRBD1. This CDR3 comprises 17 residues. V dropped 0 bases and J dropped 13; count of bases not matched to a gene: 18. CDR1 and CDR2 from the germline V gene are KGHSH and LQKENI. For the CDR3, the DNA is TGTGCCAGCTCACCACCGTTCACGGCAGGGGGTAGGAATGAGCAGTACTTC. It yields the protein CASSPPFTAGGRNEQYF. Filled out from reference TRBV18 and TRBJ2-4, the complete variable domain reads NAGVMQNPRHLVRRRGQEARLRCSPMKGHSHVYWYRQLPEEGLKFMVYLQKENIIDESGMPKERFSAEFPKEGPSILRIQQVVRGDSAAYFCASSPPFTAGGRNEQYFGAGTRLSVL.

This clonotype was detected only a few times. This rearrangement joins TRBV20-1 to TRBJ2-1, with D perhaps matching TRBD1 (6 bases). V lost 2 bases, J lost 3 bases, and 20 bases lay in between. Per the germline V gene, CDR1 is DFQATT and CDR2 is SNEGSKA (reference sequence). The CDR3 has 17 amino acids. As DNA, the CDR3 is TGCAGTGCTAGACACCAAATCGGACAGCAGGGCTACAATGAGCAGTTCTTC. It codes for CSARHQIGQQGYNEQFF.

V and J are TRBV20-1 and TRBJ2-5; 7 bases are a match to TRBD1. The J call could be wrong; TRBJ2-7 is a better fit for the DNA end. This CDR3 region has 14 residues. Per the germline V gene, CDR1 is DFQATT and CDR2 is SNEGSKA (reference sequence). The CDR3 DNA sequence: TGCAGTGCTAGACCTCAACAGGGGTATCACGAGCAGTACTTC. This translates into CSARPQQGYHEQYF.

This clonotype occurred a few times. The chain couples TRBV18 to TRBJ2-6; the match to TRBD1 covers 7 bases. This CDR3 spans 18 amino acids. The V segment lost 3 bases and the J segment 1 base; nucleotides outside the gene matches: 9. CDR1 and CDR2 (germline): KGHSH, LQKENI. The CDR3 sequence is CASSPYLTGFSGANVLTF. The CDR3 nucleotides read TGTGCCAGCTCACCGTATCTGACAGGGTTTTCTGGGGCCAACGTCCTGACTTTC.

Many counts were recorded for this clonotype. The CDR3 sequence: CASSPLPPGTSGGRNTGELFF. CDR3 sequence (DNA): TGTGCCAGCAGCCCTCTCCCCCCCGGGACTAGCGGGGGGAGAAACACCGGGGAGCTGTTTTTT. The V call is TRBV7-3, the J call TRBJ2-2; 15 nucleotides agree with TRBD2. After removal of 5 bases from V and 2 bases from J, the junction contained 15 bases not matched to a gene. Germline assignment: CDR1 SGHTA and CDR2 FQGTGA. This CDR3 spans 21 amino acids.

This sequence joins TRBV29-1 and TRBJ2-7, with D possibly being TRBD2 (7 bases). Per the germline V gene, CDR1 is SQVTM and CDR2 is ANQGSEA. Trimming left V 4 bases short and J 5 bases short, with 18 bases between. The CDR3 consists of 14 residues. CDR3 sequence (DNA): TGCAGCGTTGCCCCTGCCGCGGGGGCCAACGAGCAGTACTTC. This encodes CSVAPAAGANEQYF.

This clonotype was recorded a few times. The chain recombines TRBV4-1 with TRBJ2-5; TRBD1 matches 7 bases. Gene TRBJ2-7 matches the end of the DNA better, so the J call may be wrong. Germline V lookup: CDR1 MGHRA, CDR2 YSYEKL. There are 16 residues in the CDR3. CDR3: CASRPQSGTASYEQYF. The CDR3 nucleotides read TGCGCCAGCCGCCCCCAGTCCGGGACAGCCAGCTACGAGCAGTACTTC.

This clonotype turned up a few times. As DNA, the CDR3 is TGTGCCACCAGCAGAGAACGACTAGCGGGGGGCAATGAGCAGTTCTTC. Translating gives CATSRERLAGGNEQFF. This chain connects TRBV15 to TRBJ2-1; 13 bases are a match to TRBD2. Germline loops: CDR1 LNHNV, CDR2 YYDKDF (reference sequence). The CDR3 sequence is 16 residues long. J gave up 6 bases and V 0 bases, and 2 bases lay outside the gene matches.

The V gene is TRBV5-6, the J gene TRBJ1-2, with D possibly being TRBD1 (6 bases). The CDR3 is made up of 14 amino acids. Germline V gives CDR1 SGHDT, CDR2 YYEEEE. V dropped 5 bases and J dropped 0 bases, with 11 bases sitting between them. CDR3 residues: CASRQGGANYGYTF. CDR3 in DNA: TGTGCCAGCAGACAGGGTGGGGCTAACTATGGCTACACCTTC.

This clonotype was seen more than once but under ten times. The chain joins TRBV7-9 to TRBJ1-6; 9 bases are shared with TRBD1. The J segment lost 9 bases and the V segment lost 4 bases, leaving 7 bases of the junction unmatched. Germline-derived CDR1 and CDR2 are SEHNR and FQNEAQ (reference sequence). The CDR3 is 15 amino acids. CDR3 nucleotides: TGTGCCAGCAGCTGGGGACAGGGTAGACCTTCACCCCTCCACTTT. Translation: CASSWGQGRPSPLHF.

This sequence joins TRBV10-3 and TRBJ1-1; TRBD1 aligns across 9 bases. The J segment lost 5 bases and the V segment lost 6 bases, leaving 10 bases of the junction unmatched. Per germline, CDR1 ENHRY and CDR2 SYGVKD. This CDR3 contains 15 residues. CDR3 protein: CAIRDLGQGRTEAFF. In DNA, the CDR3 is TGTGCCATCAGGGACCTAGGACAGGGGCGGACTGAAGCTTTCTTT.

V usage is TRBV5-1 and J usage is TRBJ1-2; 9 bases are a match to TRBD1. Germline V gene sequence: CDR1 SGHRS, CDR2 YFSETQ. The CDR3 is 15 residues long. Trimming cost V 0 bases and J 6 bases; bases outside gene matches: 6. The CDR3 region is CASSLATGGGDGYTF. CDR3 sequence (DNA): TGCGCCAGCAGCTTGGCCACAGGGGGCGGTGATGGCTACACCTTC.

This clonotype came up a few times. The chain uses TRBV6-2 or TRBV6-3 and TRBJ2-1; 7 bases match TRBD1. V lost 0 bases, J lost 1 base, and 15 bases stayed unmatched. Germline-derived CDR1 and CDR2 are MNHEY and SVGEGT. The CDR3 has 20 residues. The CDR3 nucleotides read TGTGCCAGCAGTTACTCACCTCAGACAGGGATTTTAGTGTCCTACAATGAGCAGTTCTTC. Its protein product is CASSYSPQTGILVSYNEQFF.

The genes are TRBV10-3 and TRBJ2-5; unclear D gene. The CDR3 consists of 12 residues. In germline, CDR1 is ENHRY, CDR2 SYGVKD. The V and J ends lost 2 bases and 5 bases respectively, with 6 bases between them. CDR3 amino acids: CAISEDSETQYF. For the CDR3, the DNA is TGTGCCATCAGTGAGGACTCGGAGACCCAGTACTTC.

To note about this clonotype: A read error may account for a junction end that differs from germline. This chain links TRBV10-3 with TRBJ1-2; no clear D. Germline V gives CDR1 ENHRY, CDR2 SYGVKD. The CDR3 length is 15 residues. CDR3 sequence reads: CAISESRSPGGGCTF. The CDR3 DNA follows: TGTGCCATCAGTGAGTCGAGGTCCCCTGGAGGCGGCTGCACCTTC.

This clonotype was seen only a few times. The V and J genes are TRBV7-2 and TRBJ2-5; D is perhaps TRBD1 (6 bases). The ends were cut back, 3 bases at V and 9 bases at J, with 17 bases in the middle. This CDR3 region has 14 residues. The germline CDR1 and CDR2 sequences are SGHTA and FQGNSA. In DNA, the CDR3 is TGTGCCAGCAGCTTGAACAGGGAAGGCTCGGCCCAGTACTTC. This codes for CASSLNREGSAQYF.

The chain recombines TRBV6-6 with TRBJ2-3; tentatively, D is TRBD2 (6 bases). Deletions cut 7 bases from V and 4 bases from J, with 15 bases between. CDR3 length: 14 residues. The germline V gene has CDR1 MNHNY and CDR2 SVGAGI (reference sequence). The CDR3: CASKKLAGSDTQYF. CDR3 nucleotide sequence: TGTGCCAGCAAAAAACTAGCTGGGTCAGATACGCAGTATTTT.

The sample holds a few counts of this clonotype. V usage is TRBV6-2 or TRBV6-3 and J usage is TRBJ2-7, with D possibly matching TRBD1 (5 bases). The ends were cut back, 4 bases at V and 3 bases at J, with 13 bases in the middle. Germline V gene sequence: CDR1 MNHEY, CDR2 SVGEGT. The CDR3 contains 14 residues. CDR3 sequence: CASSSSSGIYEQYF. DNA for the CDR3: TGTGCCAGCAGTTCCTCGTCAGGGATCTACGAGCAGTACTTC.

Written as DNA, the CDR3 is TGCGCCAGCAGCTTGTTTGCGGGGTCCTACAATGAGCAGTTCTTC. Its protein is CASSLFAGSYNEQFF. V usage is TRBV5-1 and J usage is TRBJ2-1, with D perhaps matching TRBD2 (6 bases). Trimming cost V 1 base and J 1 base, with 9 bases left between them. CDR1 is SGHRS and CDR2 is YFSETQ in the germline V gene. This CDR3 spans 15 amino acids.

The J gene is TRBJ1-5, the V gene TRBV24-1, with no clear D. Deletions cut 4 bases from V and 0 bases from J, with 6 bases between. Germline assignment: CDR1 KGHDR and CDR2 SFDVKD. The CDR3 is 14 amino acids. DNA of the CDR3: TGTGCCACCAGTGAGAGTAATAGCAATCAGCCCCAGCATTTT. Translating it yields CATSESNSNQPQHF.

In the case of this clonotype: A much larger clone differs from this one at a single base, so this may be a read error. The chain uses TRBV4-1 and TRBJ1-2; 8 nucleotides agree with TRBD1. The CDR3 has 13 residues. From germline, CDR1 is MGHRA and CDR2 YSYEKL. V dropped 3 bases and J dropped 4; count of bases not matched to a gene: 1. DNA for the CDR3: TGCGCCAGCAGCCAGACAGGGGCCTATGGCTACACCTTC. It specifies CASSQTGAYGYTF.

This clonotype showed up just a few times. This chain joins TRBV6-2 or TRBV6-3 and TRBJ2-1; D not resolved. Germline values: CDR1 MNHEY, CDR2 SVGEGT. V was cut by 2 bases and J by 2 bases, with 10 bases left in between. This CDR3 comprises 15 residues. CDR3 bases: TGTGCCAGCAGTTACCGGATCATGCCCTACAATGAGCAGTTCTTC. This translates into CASSYRIMPYNEQFF.